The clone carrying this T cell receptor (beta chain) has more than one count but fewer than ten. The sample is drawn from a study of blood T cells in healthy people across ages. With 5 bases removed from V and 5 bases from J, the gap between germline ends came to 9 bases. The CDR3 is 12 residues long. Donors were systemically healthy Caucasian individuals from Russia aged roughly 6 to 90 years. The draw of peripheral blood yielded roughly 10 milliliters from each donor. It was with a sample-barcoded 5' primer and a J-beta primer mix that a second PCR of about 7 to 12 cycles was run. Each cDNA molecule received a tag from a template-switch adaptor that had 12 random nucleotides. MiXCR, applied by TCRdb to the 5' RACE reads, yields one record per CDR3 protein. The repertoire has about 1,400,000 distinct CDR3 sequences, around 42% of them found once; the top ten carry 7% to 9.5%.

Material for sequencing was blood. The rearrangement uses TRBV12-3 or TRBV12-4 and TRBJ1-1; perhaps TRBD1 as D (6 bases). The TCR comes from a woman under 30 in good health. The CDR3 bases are TGTGCCAGCAGTACCCAGGGGACTGAAGCTTTCTTT. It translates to CASSTQGTEAFF.